This is a list of T cell receptor beta chains from one sample in a study of cytomegalovirus exposure and HLA in healthy donors. Using immunoSEQ multiplex PCR, the repertoire was profiled, and TCRdb retains in-frame clones only, with some absent. Counted here are some 140,000 clones, 85% occurring once; the ten biggest clones make up 6% to 8%. The specimen was PBMCs. The receptors here all came from a woman in her twenties or thirties in good health and CMV-seropositive. The CDR3 runs from the conserved cysteine through the conserved F or W. The D gene is left open where the match is weak. Only some rows state a clone size, as once, few, many or a class for expanded clones.

V gene	J gene	clone size	D gene	CDR3 protein	CDR3 DNA
TRBV7-4	TRBJ1-5	few	TRBD1	CASSTGDQPQHF	TGTGCCAGCAGTACAGGGGATCAGCCCCAGCATTTT
TRBV18	TRBJ1-5	few	.	CASSPQGSGSLPQPQHF	TGTGCCAGCTCACCGCAAGGTTCGGGGTCTCTCCCTCAGCCCCAGCATTTT
TRBV27	TRBJ2-1	few	.	CATNRDFSYNEQFF	TGTGCCACCAACCGGGACTTCTCCTACAATGAGCAGTTCTTC
TRBV5-1	TRBJ2-7	.	TRBD2	CASSSGLAGPYVEQYF	TGCGCCAGCAGCTCTGGACTAGCCGGGCCTTACGTGGAGCAGTACTTC
TRBV6-5	TRBJ2-7	few	.	CASSPGQFSYEQYF	TGTGCCAGCAGCCCCGGACAGTTTTCCTACGAGCAGTACTTC
TRBV5-1	TRBJ1-4	.	TRBD1	CASSQGGQSSSEKLFF	TGCGCCAGCAGCCAAGGGGGACAGTCGAGTAGCGAAAAACTGTTTTTT
TRBV11-2	TRBJ2-5	.	.	CASSTRGGSLGETQYF	TGTGCCAGCAGCACCCGGGGTGGGAGCTTGGGAGAGACCCAGTACTTC
TRBV2	TRBJ2-5	.	TRBD1	CASTTGAGETQYF	TGTGCCTCCACAACAGGGGCAGGAGAGACCCAGTACTTC
TRBV5-1	TRBJ1-4	.	.	CASSLAAAGKEKLFF	TGCGCCAGCAGCTTGGCGGCCGCGGGCAAAGAAAAACTGTTTTTT
TRBV5-1	TRBJ2-1	.	.	CASSALGLHGNEQFF	TGCGCCAGCAGCGCCTTGGGCCTACATGGGAATGAGCAGTTCTTC
TRBV11-2	TRBJ2-7	.	TRBD1	CASSPTDRTGLYEQYF	TGTGCCAGCAGCCCCACCGACAGGACAGGGCTCTACGAGCAGTACTTC
TRBV20-1	TRBJ2-5	.	.	CSALASETQYF	TGCAGTGCCTTAGCTTCGGAGACCCAGTACTTC
TRBV5-1	TRBJ2-7	once	TRBD1	CASSLEGGSSYEQYF	TGCGCCAGCAGCTTGGAAGGGGGCTCGTCCTACGAGCAGTACTTC
TRBV9	TRBJ2-3	.	TRBD2	CASSVQAGASTDTQYF	TGTGCCAGCAGCGTTCAAGCGGGGGCTAGCACAGATACGCAGTATTTT
TRBV29-1	TRBJ2-3	.	.	CSVVGGEGETGTDTQYF	TGCAGCGTTGTGGGAGGGGAGGGGGAGACTGGCACAGATACGCAGTATTTT
TRBV28	TRBJ1-4	.	.	CAGQGGRTTNEKLFF	TGTGCCGGTCAAGGTGGGAGGACAACTAATGAAAAACTGTTTTTT
TRBV6-1	TRBJ2-7	.	.	CASSEYETGLYEQYF	TGTGCCAGCAGTGAATATGAGACAGGCCTCTACGAGCAGTACTTC
TRBV5-1	TRBJ2-3	.	.	CASSLSLYNTDTQYF	TGCGCCAGCAGCTTGTCGCTATATAACACAGATACGCAGTATTTT
TRBV11-1	TRBJ2-5	.	.	CASSLRSFQETQYF	TGTGCCAGCAGCCTACGGAGTTTCCAAGAGACCCAGTACTTC
TRBV18	TRBJ2-7	few	.	CASSPDRNSYEQYF	TGTGCCAGCTCACCAGACAGAAACTCCTACGAGCAGTACTTC
TRBV5-6	TRBJ1-2	.	TRBD1	CASRTPGQRTGGYGYTF	TGTGCCAGCAGAACTCCGGGACAGAGAACAGGGGGCTATGGCTACACCTTC
TRBV28	TRBJ1-2	.	TRBD1	CASSSLGTGGVGYTF	TGTGCCAGCAGTTCTCTAGGGACAGGGGGCGTTGGCTACACCTTC
TRBV6-6	TRBJ2-1	once	TRBD2	CASRGGGPGEQFF	TGTGCCAGCAGGGGGGGAGGGCCTGGTGAGCAGTTCTTC
TRBV28	TRBJ1-2	few	TRBD1	CASSTPDRVNGYTF	TGTGCCAGCAGTACTCCGGACAGGGTGAATGGCTACACCTTC
TRBV4-2	TRBJ2-5	.	.	CASSPRVGQETQYF	TGTGCCAGCAGCCCCCGGGTAGGCCAAGAGACCCAGTACTTC
TRBV28	TRBJ1-1	.	TRBD1	CASRSGQSDTEAFF	TGTGCCAGCAGGTCGGGACAGAGTGACACTGAAGCTTTCTTT
TRBV5-1	TRBJ1-1	.	TRBD1	CASNPGQGSKAFF	TGCGCCAGCAATCCGGGACAGGGAAGTAAAGCTTTCTTT